This T cell receptor (beta chain) was profiled in a study of cytomegalovirus exposure and HLA in healthy donors. This clone showed up just once. Its matching antigen is unknown. Findings and limits, study-wide: Donors belonging to an Asian-associated ancestry cluster reportedly showed fewer N-insertions in productive TCRs than the roughly 670-donor mean, according to what a later analysis found.

The CDR3 totals 15 residues. Germline V gene data show CDR1 as LNHNV and CDR2 as YYDKDF (reference sequence). V lost 0 bases and J lost 0, with 8 bases in between. Vbeta (60) and Jbeta (13) primers were used in the PCR. The assay was immunoSEQ multiplex PCR, and TCRdb's table has in-frame clones only and misses some. The table has under 70,000 clones, 70% to 90% seen once; the top ten hold 2%. The sample consisted of PBMCs. The clonotype originates from a young woman in good health and CMV-seronegative. The chain has TRBV15 and TRBJ2-5; no firm D call. For the CDR3, the DNA is TGTGCCACCAGCAGAGATGGAACAGACCAAGAGACCCAGTACTTC. This codes for CATSRDGTDQETQYF.